This TCR beta chain was captured by sequencing in a study of T cells after yellow fever vaccination. By 5'RACE template switching, TCR cDNA was produced, with a universal primer site and UMIs added in the process. Using its own MiXCR run on the 5' RACE reads, TCRdb lists one record per CDR3 protein. The sample yields some 150,000 distinct CDR3 sequences, around 10% seen once. Notes on the study in general: Abundant clonotypes from the bulk population could have been carried over as contaminants into FACS-sorted repertoires. It was a weaker secondary response, yet one that peaked faster, at day 5 versus 15. Subsequent to the booster, the majority of primary-vaccination clones reappeared (around 96% CD4, 80% to 90% CD8).

To note about this clonotype: As yet, its antigen is unknown.

The CDR3 length is 15 residues. Trimming removed 0 bases at V and 6 bases at J, with 13 bases between. CDR1 is LNHNV, CDR2 YYDKDF, per germline (reference sequence). This specimen was CD8+ T cells sorted from PBMCs, taken 15 days after the yellow fever booster vaccination. The receptor was isolated from a man between 18 and 29 years old who received the YFV17D yellow fever vaccine. The rearrangement uses TRBV15 and TRBJ2-3; the D is unclear. The CDR3 bases are TGTGCCACCAGCAGAGATCGTGGTAGCTCCGATACGCAGTATTTT. Amino acids: CATSRDRGSSDTQYF. Full variable domain (outside the CDR3, taken from reference TRBV15 and TRBJ2-3): DAMVIQNPRYQVTQFGKPVTLSCSQTLNHNVMYWYQQKSSQAPKLLFHYYDKDFNNEADTPDNFQSRRPNTSFCFLDIRSPGLGDTAMYLCATSRDRGSSDTQYFGPGTRLTVL.